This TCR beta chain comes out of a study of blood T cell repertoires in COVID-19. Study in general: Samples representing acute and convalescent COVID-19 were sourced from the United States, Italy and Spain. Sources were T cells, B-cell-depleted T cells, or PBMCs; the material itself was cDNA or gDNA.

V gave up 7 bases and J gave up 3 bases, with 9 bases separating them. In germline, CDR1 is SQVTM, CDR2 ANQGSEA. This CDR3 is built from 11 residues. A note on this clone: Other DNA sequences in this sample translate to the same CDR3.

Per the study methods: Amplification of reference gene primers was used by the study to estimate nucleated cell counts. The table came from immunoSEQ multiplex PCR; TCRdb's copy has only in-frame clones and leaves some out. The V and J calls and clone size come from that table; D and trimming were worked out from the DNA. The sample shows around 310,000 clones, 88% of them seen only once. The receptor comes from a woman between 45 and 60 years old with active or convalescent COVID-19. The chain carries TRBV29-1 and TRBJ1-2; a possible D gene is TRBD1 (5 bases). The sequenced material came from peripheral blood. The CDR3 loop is CSAGTDYGYTF. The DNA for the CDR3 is TGCAGCGCCGGGACTGACTATGGCTACACCTTC.